The 8 T cell receptor beta chains below all came from one sample that was sequenced in a study of blood T cell repertoires in COVID-19. Only in-frame clones appear in the TCRdb table, and some are missing; sequencing was by immunoSEQ multiplex PCR. The data show 200,000 to 300,000 clones, approximately 83% seen once. Source material: peripheral blood. These TCRs come from a man aged 40-49 years with acute or convalescent COVID-19.

The genes are TRBV19 and TRBJ1-5; D is undetermined. CDR1 LNHDA and CDR2 SQIVND come from the germline V gene (reference sequence). CDR3 length equals 15 residues. Trimming pared 5 bases from V and 3 bases from J, leaving 14 bases between. In DNA, the CDR3 is TGTGCCAGTAGTGTCCCGGGGTCTCCCAATCAGCCCCAGCATTTT. Its protein product is CASSVPGSPNQPQHF.

The chain uses TRBV11-2 and TRBJ2-1; D might be TRBD1 (5 bases). The length of the CDR3 is 13 residues. CDR1 and CDR2 from the germline V gene are SGHAT and FQNNGV. The V gene lost 6 bases and the J gene lost 7 bases, with 13 bases spanning the gap. CDR3 DNA: TGTGCCAGCAGGCAGGGTTTTTTAAATGAGCAGTTCTTC. This sequence encodes CASRQGFLNEQFF.

This rearrangement joins TRBV19 to TRBJ1-2; 10 bases are shared with TRBD1. The length of the CDR3 is 17 residues. J lost 4 bases, V lost 5 bases, and 13 bases had no gene match. Germline V CDR1 and CDR2: LNHDA, SQIVND (reference sequence). The CDR3 DNA reads TGTGCCAGTAGTGTCGTATCGGCGGACAGGGGGGCCTATGGCTACACCTTC. Its translation is CASSVVSADRGAYGYTF.

Here the CDR3 reads CASSILAGNEQFF. CDR3 bases: TGTGCCAGCAGTATCCTAGCGGGGAATGAGCAGTTCTTC. The chain carries TRBV6-4 and TRBJ2-1, with TRBD2 identical over 9 bases. V dropped 5 bases and J dropped 7; count of bases not matched to a gene: 3. The CDR3 loop spans 13 amino acids. Germline-derived CDR1 and CDR2 are MRHNA and SNTAGT.

J is TRBJ1-2 and V is TRBV4-2; 7 bases agree with TRBD1. V was clipped by 4 bases and J by 7 bases; unmatched bases: 18. This CDR3 is 17 amino acids long. Per germline, CDR1 LGHNA and CDR2 YNFKEQ. The CDR3 loop is CASSPGGQGFLSGGYTF. CDR3 DNA sequence: TGTGCCAGCAGCCCAGGGGGTCAGGGGTTTCTATCGGGTGGCTACACCTTC.

This sequence joins TRBV6-5 and TRBJ2-3, with 10 positions matching TRBD2. J lost 6 bases, V lost 6 bases, and 6 bases had no gene match. Per germline, CDR1 MNHEY and CDR2 SVGAGI. The CDR3 has 14 amino acids. The CDR3 here is CASRSGRAGDTQYF. The CDR3 DNA reads as TGTGCCAGCAGGAGCGGGAGGGCTGGGGATACGCAGTATTTT.

This chain joins TRBV4-3 and TRBJ2-7; D gene unclear. This CDR3 is built from 16 residues. V was trimmed by 4 bases and J by 1 base, leaving 17 bases between them. Germline CDR1 LGHNA, CDR2 YSLEER. Here the CDR3 reads CASSPPLILPSYEQYF. The CDR3, as DNA: TGCGCCAGCAGCCCGCCCCTGATTCTACCATCCTACGAGCAGTACTTC.

The rearrangement joins TRBV7-2 to TRBJ1-1; D is unresolved. CDR1 is SGHTA, CDR2 FQGNSA, per germline. CDR3 length: 15 residues. Between the trimmed V and J ends, which lost 6 bases and 4 bases, there was a span of 18 bases. The CDR3 here is CASRPYGRGGTEAFF. CDR3 DNA sequence: TGTGCCAGCAGGCCCTACGGACGGGGTGGCACTGAAGCTTTCTTT.